This T cell receptor beta chain came from a study of T cell changes during pregnancy in multiple sclerosis. Assay used: immunoSEQ multiplex PCR; TCRdb lists only in-frame clones, some missing. This sample carries over 20,000 clones, approximately 87% of them seen once, and the ten largest clones take 7.5% to 8%. V gave up 4 bases and J gave up 0 bases, with 6 bases separating them. CDR3 length: 13 amino acids. The V gene's germline CDR1 is GTSNPN and CDR2 SVGIG (reference sequence). The material sequenced was CD8+ T cells from peripheral blood mononuclear cells, taken before pregnancy. This receptor was identified in a female donor with multiple sclerosis, enrolled in a pregnancy study. The chain recombines TRBV30 with TRBJ2-2; D is unresolved. Here the CDR3 DNA reads TGTGCCTGGATAGAAACGAACACCGGGGAGCTGTTTTTT. Protein product: CAWIETNTGELFF.